The 16 T cell receptor beta chains listed next were all sequenced from one sample in a study of breast tumors, draining lymph nodes, adjacent tissues. TCRdb re-derived calls from the multiplex PCR reads in MiXCR, one entry per CDR3 protein. The sample records more than 250,000 distinct CDR3 sequences, 30% being singletons. The lymph nodes were axillary draining lymph nodes from breast cancer patients. Sample: axillary lymph node tissue. All receptors derive from a female donor with breast cancer. Some clones in this sample may be carry-over from other donors' samples.

This clonotype appeared a single time. A read error is possible here, since a much larger clone lies one base away. The J gene is TRBJ1-5, the V gene TRBV6-5, with D uncertain. V lost 0 bases and J lost 7, with 7 bases in between. CDR1 and CDR2 from the germline V gene are MNHEY and SVGAGI. The CDR3 is made up of 13 amino acids. The CDR3 nucleotides are TGTGCCAGCAGTTACTCATTGGAGCAGCCCCAGCATTTT. The encoded protein is CASSYSLEQPQHF.

Regarding this clonotype: A much bigger clone sits one base away, suggesting this may be a read error. The chain employs TRBV19 and TRBJ2-7, with D unclear. CDR1 LNHDA and CDR2 SQIVND come from the germline V gene (reference sequence). V was clipped by 5 bases and J by 3 bases, with 8 bases between them. This CDR3 region has 12 residues. The CDR3 DNA is TGTGCCAGTAGTGTATCTGGCTACGAGCAGTACTTC. This gives the protein CASSVSGYEQYF.

The chain carries TRBV6-5 and TRBJ2-7; 9 bases map to TRBD2. After removal of 0 bases from V and 0 bases from J, the junction contained 6 bases not matched to a gene. The CDR3 consists of 17 residues. CDR1 MNHEY and CDR2 SVGAGI come from the germline V gene. The CDR3 DNA follows: TGTGCCAGCAGTTACTCGATTAGCGGGAGAAGCTCCTACGAGCAGTACTTC. This encodes CASSYSISGRSSYEQYF.

This clonotype was observed at least ten times. The DNA of the CDR3 is TGTGCCACCGCACGGGGGCACACCGGGGAGCTGTTTTTT. This sequence encodes CATARGHTGELFF. J is TRBJ2-2 and V is TRBV24-1; either TRBD1 or TRBD2 may fit D (6 bases each). Germline assignment: CDR1 KGHDR and CDR2 SFDVKD. Trimming pared 9 bases from V and 3 bases from J, leaving 10 bases between. The CDR3 is 13 amino acids.

This clonotype was recorded at least ten times. V gene TRBV20-1 combines with J gene TRBJ1-6; D possibly corresponds to TRBD1 (5 bases). This CDR3 is built from 13 residues. Between the trimmed V and J ends, which lost 3 bases and 3 bases, there was a span of 6 bases. CDR1 and CDR2 (germline): DFQATT, SNEGSKA (reference sequence). CDR3 DNA sequence: TGCAGTGCTAGCAGGGACTATAATTCACCCCTCCACTTT. Translating gives CSASRDYNSPLHF.

The sample holds many counts of this clonotype. V gene TRBV10-3 combines with J gene TRBJ2-1; D may be TRBD1 or TRBD2 (5 bases each). CDR3 length: 14 amino acids. Trimming removed 3 bases at V and 4 bases at J, with 10 bases between. CDR1 is ENHRY and CDR2 is SYGVKD in the germline V gene. Written as DNA, the CDR3 is TGTGCCATCAGTGATTGGGGGACGTACAATGAGCAGTTCTTC. Its protein is CAISDWGTYNEQFF.

Turning to this clonotype: A much larger clonotype is one base distant, so this may be a read error. The chain couples TRBV19 to TRBJ2-7; 9 bases are shared with TRBD1. Germline CDR1 and CDR2: LNHDA and SQIVND (reference sequence). This CDR3 comprises 17 residues. DNA of the CDR3: TGTGCCAGTAGTATAGTAAGGGGGACAGGGCTCTCCTACAAGCAGTACTTC. It yields the protein CASSIVRGTGLSYKQYF.

V usage is TRBV2 and J usage is TRBJ2-7; the D gene is possibly TRBD2 (6 bases). There are 13 residues in the CDR3. V was cut by 3 bases and J by 0 bases, with 6 bases left in between. Per germline, CDR1 SNHLY and CDR2 FYNNEI. The CDR3 nucleotides are TGTGCCAGCAGTGACGGGAGCTCCTACGAGCAGTACTTC. It translates to CASSDGSSYEQYF. Together with reference TRBV2 and TRBJ2-7, the CDR3 gives the full variable domain: EPEVTQTPSHQVTQMGQEVILRCVPISNHLYFYWYRQILGQKVEFLVSFYNNEISEKSEIFDDQFSVERPDGSNFTLKIRSTKLEDSAMYFCASSDGSSYEQYFGPGTRLTVT.

This clonotype was counted at least ten times. The chain employs TRBV19 and TRBJ1-4; D call uncertain. Germline CDR1 is LNHDA and CDR2 is SQIVND (reference sequence). The CDR3 consists of 13 residues. With 7 bases removed from V and 8 bases from J, the gap between germline ends came to 14 bases. CDR3 in amino acids: CASTLSHREKLFF. For the CDR3, the DNA is TGTGCCAGTACGCTCAGCCATAGGGAAAAACTGTTTTTT.

As concerns this clonotype: This may stem from a read error, because a much larger clone lies one nucleotide away. Because the CDR3 is missing its conserved closing phenylalanine or tryptophan, this is likely a read error. V is TRBV5-1 and J is TRBJ1-2; tentatively, D is TRBD1 (5 bases). The CDR3 sequence is 13 residues long. Trimming cost V 0 bases and J 6 bases, with 9 bases left between them. Per germline, CDR1 SGHRS and CDR2 YFSETQ. CDR3 loop: CASSLEGRDGYTS. CDR3 DNA sequence: TGCGCCAGCAGCTTGGAGGGGCGGGATGGCTACACCTCC.

The chain is built from TRBV7-9 and TRBJ2-6, with D uncertain. Germline V gene sequence: CDR1 SEHNR, CDR2 FQNEAQ (reference sequence). The V end was cut by 6 bases, the J end by 4 bases, with 7 bases between. CDR3 length equals 13 residues. CDR3 in amino acids: CASRAKGANVLTF. DNA of the CDR3: TGTGCCAGCAGGGCTAAGGGGGCCAACGTCCTGACTTTC.

About this clonotype: A much larger clone lies one base from this, so it may be a read error. The V gene is TRBV20-1, the J gene TRBJ2-3, with TRBD1 matching 9 bases. This CDR3 has 11 residues. V trimming: 8 bases; J trimming: 11 bases; junction bases outside the gene matches: 8. Germline values: CDR1 DFQATT, CDR2 SNEGSKA (reference sequence). Here the CDR3 reads CSTYPGQGQYF. CDR3 sequence (DNA): TGCAGTACCTATCCGGGACAGGGGCAGTATTTT.

The rearrangement links TRBV12-5 to TRBJ1-4; possibly TRBD1 for D (5 bases). With 4 bases removed from V and 3 bases from J, the gap between germline ends came to 21 bases. The germline gives CDR1 LGHNT, CDR2 FRNRAP. This CDR3 comprises 18 residues. CDR3 in amino acids: CASGWDFGPSAPNEKLFF. The CDR3 nucleotides are TGTGCTAGTGGTTGGGACTTCGGACCCTCGGCCCCTAATGAAAAACTGTTTTTT.

This clonotype was found a few times. Given a much more abundant clone one base away, this may be a read error. The rearrangement joins TRBV7-8 to TRBJ1-2, with 9 bases aligning to TRBD1. The CDR3 runs 15 residues. Germline CDR1 reads SGHVS; CDR2 reads FQNEAQ. The CDR3 region is CASSQDRGFDYDYTF. The CDR3 DNA follows: TGTGCCAGCAGCCAGGACAGGGGTTTTGACTATGACTACACCTTC.

Points on this clonotype: The CDR3 ends on some other residue instead of the conserved phenylalanine or tryptophan, so this is likely a read error. The chain joins TRBV7-6 to TRBJ2-1; the D gene could be TRBD1 or TRBD2 (5 bases each). The CDR3 runs 16 residues. Trimming stripped 5 bases from V and 0 bases from J, with 14 bases between. Germline CDR1 reads SGHVS; CDR2 reads FNYEAQ. This chain's CDR3 is CASSPRSGGSYNEQFL. In DNA form, the CDR3 reads TGTGCCAGCAGCCCACGAAGTGGGGGCTCCTACAATGAGCAGTTCCTC.

Regarding this clonotype: Relative to the germline gene, one junction end is altered; a read error may explain this. This chain links TRBV27 with TRBJ1-5; D ambiguous. Germline CDR1 MNHEY, CDR2 SMNVEV (reference sequence). The length of the CDR3 is 15 residues. CDR3: CPSRPGITINQPQHF. In nucleotides, the CDR3 is TGTCCCAGCAGGCCCGGGATAACAATCAATCAGCCCCAGCATTTT.